This TCR beta chain was captured in a study of tumor and adjacent non-tumor tissue in lung cancer. Across the study: Patients comprised 12 adenocarcinoma, a couple of squamous cell carcinoma and 1 small cell lung cancer.

Notes on this clonotype: At one end, the junction sequence differs from germline, possibly due to a read error.

TCRbeta libraries were built with three rounds of nested PCR, modified from ARM-PCR. TCRdb re-analysed the multiplex PCR reads in MiXCR, keeping a single row per CDR3 protein. The sample consists of 200,000 or so distinct CDR3 sequences, over 55% of them appearing once. The template was RNA from unsorted bulk tissue. The CDR3 runs 16 residues. CDR1 MNHEY and CDR2 SVGEGT come from the germline V gene. The rearrangement uses TRBV6-2 or TRBV6-3 and TRBJ2-2; D unclear. This receptor was obtained from a man between 60 and 70 years old with non-small cell lung cancer. The specimen was lung tumor tissue. CDR3 in amino acids: CPSSPPLEIRTGELFF. DNA for the CDR3: TGTCCCAGCAGTCCCCCCCTGGAGATACGAACCGGGGAGCTGTTTTTT.